Shown below are 10 T cell receptor beta chains from a single sample sequenced in a study of CD8 T cells in ankylosing spondylitis. TCRdb called the 5' RACE reads again in MiXCR, with one record for every CDR3 protein. The table lists about 440,000 distinct CDR3 sequences, approximately 17% of them singletons. Study-wide points: Characteristic, it appeared, of ankylosing spondylitis blood was a TCR beta motif of several highly homologous variants.

For these receptors, no antigen is known. Sequenced input: blood, either unsorted or a sorted T cell fraction (not recorded which). All receptors come from a male donor with ankylosing spondylitis.

This clonotype was seen a handful of times. The V call is TRBV7-9, the J call TRBJ2-2, with 14 bases fitting TRBD2. The CDR3 totals 15 residues. Germline V gives CDR1 SEHNR, CDR2 FQNEAQ (reference sequence). The J segment lost 7 bases and the V segment lost 7 bases, leaving 5 bases of the junction unmatched. The CDR3 protein is CASIGTSGRYGELFF. The CDR3 DNA reads as TGTGCCAGCATCGGGACTAGCGGGAGATACGGGGAGCTGTTTTTT. The variable domain in full, with the rest retrieved from reference TRBV7-9 and TRBJ2-2, is DTGVSQNPRHKITKRGQNVTFRCDPISEHNRLYWYRQTLGQGPEFLTYFQNEAQLEKSRLLSDRFSAERPKGSFSTLEIQRTEQGDSAMYLCASIGTSGRYGELFFGEGSRLTVL.

This clonotype was found a few times. In DNA form, the CDR3 reads TGTGCCAGCAGCGAACAACAGGGGGCGGGCGAAGAGACCCAGTACTTC. This sequence encodes CASSEQQGAGEETQYF. The chain carries TRBV6-2 or TRBV6-3 and TRBJ2-5; 9 nucleotides match TRBD1. Germline V gene sequence: CDR1 MNHEY, CDR2 SVGEGT. The trim removed 6 bases at V and 3 bases at J, leaving 11 bases unmatched. This CDR3 spans 16 amino acids.

This clonotype was detected only a few times. The genes are TRBV10-2 and TRBJ2-7, with 8 positions matching TRBD2. CDR1 and CDR2 from the germline V gene are WSHSY and SAAADI. Germline trimming cut 6 bases from V and 2 bases from J; bases unmatched to any gene: 6. The CDR3 sequence is 14 residues long. The CDR3: CASRGSGATYEQYF. In DNA form, the CDR3 reads TGCGCCAGCAGGGGTAGCGGGGCCACCTACGAGCAGTACTTC.

This clonotype was counted only a few times. The chain recombines TRBV5-6 with TRBJ2-1, with TRBD1 identical over 9 bases. The germline CDR1 and CDR2 sequences are SGHDT and YYEEEE. The CDR3 totals 15 residues. J gave up 6 bases and V 1 base, and 5 bases lay outside the gene matches. The chain's CDR3 is CASSLWDRDSNEQFF. CDR3 DNA: TGTGCCAGCAGCTTGTGGGACAGGGATTCCAATGAGCAGTTCTTC.

The genes are TRBV24-1 and TRBJ2-1, with D hard to call. V was trimmed by 3 bases and J by 0 bases, leaving 11 bases between them. This CDR3 is built from 16 residues. Per the germline V gene, CDR1 is KGHDR and CDR2 is SFDVKD. The CDR3 DNA is TGTGCCACCAGTGATGCGTTCGCTGACTCCTACAATGAGCAGTTCTTC. Its protein is CATSDAFADSYNEQFF.

This clonotype was seen more than once but under ten times. This chain links TRBV7-6 with TRBJ2-1; D gene uncertain. The CDR3 runs 13 residues. The germline CDR1 and CDR2 sequences are SGHVS and FNYEAQ. V lost 0 bases, J lost 6 bases, and 6 bases lay in between. DNA of the CDR3: TGTGCCAGCAGCTTAGCGATCTCCAATGAGCAGTTCTTC. Its protein is CASSLAISNEQFF.

This clonotype appeared many times. Here the CDR3 DNA reads TGTGCCAGCAGGGCCGGGGGACTAAATCAGCCCCAGCATTTT. Translation: CASRAGGLNQPQHF. V gene TRBV12-3 or TRBV12-4 combines with J gene TRBJ1-5; a possible D gene is TRBD1 (5 bases). There are 14 residues in the CDR3. V was trimmed by 6 bases and J by 4 bases, leaving 13 bases between them.

The chain carries TRBV5-1 and TRBJ2-1, with 9 bases matching TRBD2. Germline CDR1 is SGHRS and CDR2 is YFSETQ. Unmatched junction bases numbered 10, after V lost 3 bases and J lost 3 bases. The CDR3 spans 17 residues. CDR3 sequence (DNA): TGCGCCAGCAGCTGGAATAGCGGGAGAGAACACTACAATGAGCAGTTCTTC. This translates into CASSWNSGREHYNEQFF.

V gene TRBV5-1 combines with J gene TRBJ2-1; 11 bases map to TRBD2. The V gene end was trimmed by 2 bases and the J gene end by 0 bases; junction bases not matched to a gene: 7. Germline V gene lookup returns CDR1 SGHRS and CDR2 YFSETQ. The CDR3 has 18 residues. CDR3 sequence reads: CASSFTSGGLLSYNEQFF. CDR3 coding DNA: TGCGCCAGCAGCTTCACTAGCGGGGGACTACTCTCCTACAATGAGCAGTTCTTC.

This chain joins TRBV11-1 and TRBJ2-1, with D possibly matching TRBD2 (6 bases). V lost 5 bases and J 6 bases, leaving 17 bases between the germline ends. CDR1 and CDR2 from the germline V gene are SGHAT and FQDESV (reference sequence). This CDR3 has 15 amino acids. The CDR3 nucleotides are TGTGCCAGCAGCACCCCGGGACTTCTCCGCAATGAGCAGTTCTTC. Its protein product is CASSTPGLLRNEQFF.